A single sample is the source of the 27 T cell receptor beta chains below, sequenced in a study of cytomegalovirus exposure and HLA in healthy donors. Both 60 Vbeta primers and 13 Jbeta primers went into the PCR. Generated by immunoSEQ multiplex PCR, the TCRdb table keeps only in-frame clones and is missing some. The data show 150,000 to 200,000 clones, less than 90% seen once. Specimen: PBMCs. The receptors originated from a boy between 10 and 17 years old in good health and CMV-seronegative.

The CDR3 loop reads CAWSSNSNQPQHF. In DNA, the CDR3 is TGTGCCTGGAGCTCTAATAGCAATCAGCCCCAGCATTTT. This chain joins TRBV30 and TRBJ1-5; D call uncertain. The CDR3 contains 13 residues. V was cut by 3 bases and J by 0 bases, with 6 bases left in between. Germline V CDR1 and CDR2: GTSNPN, SVGIG (reference sequence).

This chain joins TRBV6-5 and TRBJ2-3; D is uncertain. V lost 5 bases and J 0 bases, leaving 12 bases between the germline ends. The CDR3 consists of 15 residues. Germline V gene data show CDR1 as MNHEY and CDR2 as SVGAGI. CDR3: CASSATPSSTDTQYF. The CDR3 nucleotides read TGTGCCAGCAGTGCTACGCCTTCTAGCACAGATACGCAGTATTTT.

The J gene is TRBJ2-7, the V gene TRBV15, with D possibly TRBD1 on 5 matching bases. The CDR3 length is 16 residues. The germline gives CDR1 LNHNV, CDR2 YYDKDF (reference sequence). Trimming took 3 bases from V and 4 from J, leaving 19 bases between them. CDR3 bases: TGTGCCACCAGCAGTGAAACGGACATATGGCGATACGAGCAGTACTTC. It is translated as CATSSETDIWRYEQYF. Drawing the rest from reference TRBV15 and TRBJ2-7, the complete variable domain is DAMVIQNPRYQVTQFGKPVTLSCSQTLNHNVMYWYQQKSSQAPKLLFHYYDKDFNNEADTPDNFQSRRPNTSFCFLDIRSPGLGDTAMYLCATSSETDIWRYEQYFGPGTRLTVT.

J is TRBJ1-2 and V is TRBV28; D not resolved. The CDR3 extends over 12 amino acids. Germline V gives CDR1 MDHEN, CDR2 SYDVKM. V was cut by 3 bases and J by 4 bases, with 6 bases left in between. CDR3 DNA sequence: TGTGCCAGCAGTTTCATCAGCTATGGCTACACCTTC. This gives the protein CASSFISYGYTF.

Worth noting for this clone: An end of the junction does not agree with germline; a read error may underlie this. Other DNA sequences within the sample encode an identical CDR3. CDR3 region: CASSLHQANTGELFF. The CDR3 coding sequence is TGTGCCAGCAGCTTGCACCAGGCGAATACCGGGGAGCTGTTTTTT. The V call is TRBV7-2, the J call TRBJ2-2; D not resolved. Germline V gene lookup returns CDR1 SGHTA and CDR2 FQGNSA. The length of the CDR3 is 15 residues. Drawing the rest from reference TRBV7-2 and TRBJ2-2, the complete variable domain is GAGVSQSPSNKVTEKGKDVELRCDPISGHTALYWYRQSLGQGLEFLIYFQGNSAPDKSGLPSDRFSAERTGGSVSTLTIQRTQQEDSAVYLCASSLHQANTGELFFGEGSRLTVL.

CDR3 DNA: TGCGCCAGCAGCTTGGCGTTGCGGAGCTCCTACAATGAGCAGTTCTTC. Translating gives CASSLALRSSYNEQFF. The chain couples TRBV5-1 to TRBJ2-1; D ambiguous. CDR3 length: 16 amino acids. Germline V lookup: CDR1 SGHRS, CDR2 YFSETQ. Deletions cut 0 bases from V and 0 bases from J, with 10 bases between.

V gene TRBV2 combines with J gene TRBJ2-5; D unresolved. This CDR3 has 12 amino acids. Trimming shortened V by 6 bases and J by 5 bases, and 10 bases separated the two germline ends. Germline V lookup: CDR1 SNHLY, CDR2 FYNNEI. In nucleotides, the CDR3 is TGTGCCAGCAGCGGTCAGGCGGAGACCCAGTACTTC. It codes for CASSGQAETQYF. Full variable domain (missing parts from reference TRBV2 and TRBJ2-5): EPEVTQTPSHQVTQMGQEVILRCVPISNHLYFYWYRQILGQKVEFLVSFYNNEISEKSEIFDDQFSVERPDGSNFTLKIRSTKLEDSAMYFCASSGQAETQYFGPGTRLLVL.

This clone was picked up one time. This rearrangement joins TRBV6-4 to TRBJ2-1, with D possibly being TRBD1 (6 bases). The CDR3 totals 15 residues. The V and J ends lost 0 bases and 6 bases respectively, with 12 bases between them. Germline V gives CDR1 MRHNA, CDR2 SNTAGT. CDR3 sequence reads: CASSDSEQGGNEQFF. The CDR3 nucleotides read TGTGCCAGCAGTGACTCAGAGCAAGGGGGCAATGAGCAGTTCTTC.

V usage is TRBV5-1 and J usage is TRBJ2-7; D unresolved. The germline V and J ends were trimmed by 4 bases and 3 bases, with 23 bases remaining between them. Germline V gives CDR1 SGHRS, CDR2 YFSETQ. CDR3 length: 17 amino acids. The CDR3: CASSPGGLARTHYEQYF. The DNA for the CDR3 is TGCGCCAGCAGCCCCGGCGGATTGGCCCGAACCCACTACGAGCAGTACTTC. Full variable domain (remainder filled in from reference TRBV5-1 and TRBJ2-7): KAGVTQTPRYLIKTRGQQVTLSCSPISGHRSVSWYQQTPGQGLQFLFEYFSETQRNKGNFPGRFSGRQFSNSRSEMNVSTLELGDSALYLCASSPGGLARTHYEQYFGPGTRLTVT.

This chain's CDR3 is CASSIKTGSGNTIYF. The CDR3 DNA reads TGTGCCAGCAGCATCAAGACAGGCTCTGGAAACACCATATATTTT. This chain joins TRBV2 and TRBJ1-3; maybe TRBD1 (6 bases). CDR1 is SNHLY, CDR2 FYNNEI, per germline. The CDR3 covers 15 residues. Trimming took 6 bases from V and 0 from J, leaving 12 bases between them.

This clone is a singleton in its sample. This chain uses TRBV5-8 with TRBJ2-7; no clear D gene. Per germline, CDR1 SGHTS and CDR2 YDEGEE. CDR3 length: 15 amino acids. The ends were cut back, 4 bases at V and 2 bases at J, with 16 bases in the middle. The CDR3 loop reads CASSHNRFSAYEQYF. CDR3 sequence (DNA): TGTGCCAGCAGCCATAATCGGTTCTCGGCCTACGAGCAGTACTTC.

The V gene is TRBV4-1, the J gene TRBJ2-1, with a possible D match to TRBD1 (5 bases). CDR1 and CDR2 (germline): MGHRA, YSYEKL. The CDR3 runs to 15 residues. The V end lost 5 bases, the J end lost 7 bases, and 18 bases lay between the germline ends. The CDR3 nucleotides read TGCGCCAGCAGCAGGGTAATAGGGGCGGTGAATGAGCAGTTCTTC. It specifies CASSRVIGAVNEQFF.

The CDR3 DNA reads as TGTGCCAGCAGCCAGGCCCCAGGGGACTACGCATACGAGCAGTACTTC. It is translated as CASSQAPGDYAYEQYF. V gene TRBV4-2 combines with J gene TRBJ2-7, with a tentative D call TRBD2 (7 bases). CDR3 size: 16 residues. Trimming left V 3 bases short and J 4 bases short, with 19 bases between. Looked up from germline, CDR1 is LGHNA and CDR2 is YNFKEQ.

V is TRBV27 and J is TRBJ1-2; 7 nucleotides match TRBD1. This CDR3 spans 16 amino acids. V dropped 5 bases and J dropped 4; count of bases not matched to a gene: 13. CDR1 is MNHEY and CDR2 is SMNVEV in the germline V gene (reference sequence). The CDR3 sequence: CASSAPGQEPFYGYTF. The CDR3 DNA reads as TGTGCCAGCAGTGCCCCTGGACAGGAGCCTTTCTATGGCTACACCTTC.

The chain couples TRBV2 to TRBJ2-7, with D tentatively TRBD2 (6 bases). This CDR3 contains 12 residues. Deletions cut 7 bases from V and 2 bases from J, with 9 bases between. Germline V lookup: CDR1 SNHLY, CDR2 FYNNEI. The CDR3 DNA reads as TGTGCCAGCACTAGCGCGGCCTACGAGCAGTACTTC. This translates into CASTSAAYEQYF.

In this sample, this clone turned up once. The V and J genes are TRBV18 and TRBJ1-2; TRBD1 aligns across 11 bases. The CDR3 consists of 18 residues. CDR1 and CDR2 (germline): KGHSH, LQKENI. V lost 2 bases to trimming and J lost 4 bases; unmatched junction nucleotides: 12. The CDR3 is CASSPKSGQGAFGYGYTF. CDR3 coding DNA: TGTGCCAGCTCACCAAAGTCAGGACAGGGGGCTTTCGGCTATGGCTACACCTTC.

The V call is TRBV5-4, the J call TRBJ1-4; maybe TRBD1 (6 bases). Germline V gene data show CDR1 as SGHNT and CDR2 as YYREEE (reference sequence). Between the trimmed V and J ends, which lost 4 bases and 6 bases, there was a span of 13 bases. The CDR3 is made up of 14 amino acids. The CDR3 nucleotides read TGTGCCAGCAGCCAGGGGCCTATAGATGAAAAACTGTTTTTT. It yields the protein CASSQGPIDEKLFF.

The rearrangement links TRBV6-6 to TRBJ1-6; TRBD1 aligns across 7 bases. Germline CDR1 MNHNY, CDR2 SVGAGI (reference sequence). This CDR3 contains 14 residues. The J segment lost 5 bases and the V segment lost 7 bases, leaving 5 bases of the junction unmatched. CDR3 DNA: TGTGCCAGCACCAAACAGGGGAATAATTCACCCCTCCACTTT. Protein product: CASTKQGNNSPLHF.

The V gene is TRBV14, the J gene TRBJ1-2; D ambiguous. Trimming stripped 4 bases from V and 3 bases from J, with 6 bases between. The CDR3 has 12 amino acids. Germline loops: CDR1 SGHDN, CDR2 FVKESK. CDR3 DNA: TGTGCCAGCAGCCCCGGGGACTATGGCTACACCTTC. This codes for CASSPGDYGYTF.

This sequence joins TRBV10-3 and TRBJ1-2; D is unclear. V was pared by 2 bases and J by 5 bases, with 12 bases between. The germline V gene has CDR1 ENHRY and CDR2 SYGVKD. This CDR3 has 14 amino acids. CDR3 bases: TGTGCCATCAGTGAGGGTAGAATCCCTTATGGCTACACCTTC. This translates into CAISEGRIPYGYTF.

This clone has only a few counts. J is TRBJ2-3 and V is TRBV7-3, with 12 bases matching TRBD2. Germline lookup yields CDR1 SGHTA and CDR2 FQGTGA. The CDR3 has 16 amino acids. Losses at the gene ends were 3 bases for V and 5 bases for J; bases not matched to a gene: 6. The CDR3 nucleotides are TGTGCCAGCAGCTTTTCTAGCGGGGGGGCCAAAGATACGCAGTATTTT. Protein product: CASSFSSGGAKDTQYF.

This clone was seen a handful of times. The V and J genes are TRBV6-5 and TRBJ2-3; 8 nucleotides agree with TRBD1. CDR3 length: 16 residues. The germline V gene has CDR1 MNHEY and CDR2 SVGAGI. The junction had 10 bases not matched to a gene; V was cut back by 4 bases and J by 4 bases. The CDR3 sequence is CASSSLGTGKADTQYF. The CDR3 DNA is TGTGCCAGCAGTTCCCTGGGGACAGGTAAAGCAGATACGCAGTATTTT.

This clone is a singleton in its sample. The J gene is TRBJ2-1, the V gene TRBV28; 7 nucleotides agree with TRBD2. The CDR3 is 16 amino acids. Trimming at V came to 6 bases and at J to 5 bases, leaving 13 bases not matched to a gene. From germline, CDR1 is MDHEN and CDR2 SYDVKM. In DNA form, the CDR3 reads TGTGCCAGCAGCTCCCCAGGCCCTAGCGGTCACAATGAGCAGTTCTTC. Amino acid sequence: CASSSPGPSGHNEQFF.

The CDR3 coding sequence is TGTGCCACCAGCAGTCGCGGCTTTATATCGAGTCTTTTAGAGACCCAGTACTTC. Its protein product is CATSSRGFISSLLETQYF. The chain uses TRBV15 and TRBJ2-5; no clear D gene. Germline V CDR1 and CDR2: LNHNV, YYDKDF (reference sequence). CDR3 length: 18 amino acids. V was trimmed by 3 bases and J by 4 bases, leaving 24 bases between them.

In DNA form, the CDR3 reads TGTGCCAGCTCACCTGGGGCCGCTGAAGCTTTCTTT. Its protein is CASSPGAAEAFF. The V call is TRBV18, the J call TRBJ1-1; a weak D match, TRBD1 (5 bases). The CDR3 loop spans 12 amino acids. CDR1 is KGHSH, CDR2 LQKENI, per germline. The V gene lost 3 bases and the J gene lost 6 bases, with 8 bases spanning the gap.

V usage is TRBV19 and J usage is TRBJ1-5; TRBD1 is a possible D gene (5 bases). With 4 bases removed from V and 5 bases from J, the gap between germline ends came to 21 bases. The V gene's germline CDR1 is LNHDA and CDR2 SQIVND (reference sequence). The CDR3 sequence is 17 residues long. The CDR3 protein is CASSTPLGRGEDQPQHF. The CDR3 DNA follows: TGTGCCAGTAGTACCCCACTGGGGAGGGGAGAGGATCAGCCCCAGCATTTT.

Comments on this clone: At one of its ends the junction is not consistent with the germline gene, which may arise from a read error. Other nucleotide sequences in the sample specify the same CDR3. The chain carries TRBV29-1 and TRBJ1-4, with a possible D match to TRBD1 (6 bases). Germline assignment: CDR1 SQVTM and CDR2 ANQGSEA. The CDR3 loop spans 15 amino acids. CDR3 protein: CSVEGGQGINEKLFF. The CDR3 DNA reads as TGCAGTGTTGAAGGGGGGCAGGGAATTAATGAAAAACTGTTTTTT.